These 3 T cell receptor beta chains were sequenced from one sample in a study of CD8 T cells in Susac syndrome. Reverse transcription of roughly 0.5 to 1 ug RNA used random hexamers. TCRdb recomputed calls from the immunoSEQ multiplex PCR reads with MiXCR, one row per CDR3 protein. The sample carries 150,000 or so distinct CDR3 sequences, roughly 94% recorded once. The sample taken for sequencing was CD4+ T cells from PBMCs. Source of these receptors: a human donor with Susac syndrome.

This rearrangement joins TRBV15 to TRBJ1-4; D possibly corresponds to TRBD1 (5 bases). The CDR3 sequence is 14 residues long. Germline CDR1 LNHNV, CDR2 YYDKDF (reference sequence). V was pared by 2 bases and J by 6 bases, with 10 bases between. The CDR3 here is CATSRPRDYEKLFF. The CDR3 coding sequence is TGTGCCACCAGCAGACCCAGGGACTATGAAAAACTGTTTTTT.

This rearrangement joins TRBV20-1 to TRBJ2-1, with 7 bases identical to TRBD2. V lost 1 base, J lost 9 bases, and 6 bases stayed unmatched. Germline assignment: CDR1 DFQATT and CDR2 SNEGSKA (reference sequence). The CDR3 covers 13 residues. The CDR3 reads CSARAPPGGEQFF. DNA for the CDR3: TGCAGTGCTAGAGCCCCCCCGGGAGGTGAGCAGTTCTTC.

A few counts support this clonotype. This rearrangement joins TRBV30 to TRBJ2-2; D unclear. The V end lost 1 base, the J end lost 6 bases, and 9 bases lay between the germline ends. CDR3 length: 13 amino acids. Germline V gene data show CDR1 as GTSNPN and CDR2 as SVGIG (reference sequence). The CDR3 region is CAWSGSSPGELFF. The CDR3, as DNA: TGTGCCTGGAGTGGTAGTTCACCCGGGGAGCTGTTTTTT.